Listed below are T cell receptor beta chains from one sample, sequenced in a study of cytomegalovirus exposure and HLA in healthy donors. Profiling relied on immunoSEQ multiplex PCR, and the TCRdb table lists in-frame clones only, not all of them. This sample yields about 150,000 clones, of which 85% are seen a single time; over 2% belongs to the top ten. Sequencing was carried out using PBMCs. These TCRs come from a man aged 25-45 years in good health and CMV-seropositive. Both conserved end residues are part of each CDR3. The order of the fields is V gene, clone size, J gene, D gene, CDR3 DNA, CDR3 protein. The D gene is left open where the match is weak. Rows give clone size only sometimes, using once, few, many, or a class for an expanded clone.

>TRBV10-3|once|TRBJ2-1|.
TGTGCCATCAGCAGGACTGGAGACAATGAGCAGTTCTTC
CAISRTGDNEQFF
>TRBV7-7|.|TRBJ2-5|TRBD1
TGTGCTAGCAGTTCCGGACAGGACCAAGAGACCCAGTACTTC
CASSSGQDQETQYF
>TRBV25-1|.|TRBJ1-4|.
TGTGCCAGCAGTGAATATAGGGGACACCTTACGGAAAAACTGTTTTTT
CASSEYRGHLTEKLFF
>TRBV9|.|TRBJ2-1|.
TGTGCCAGCAGCGTAGGAGATCACAGGGCCTTCCTCATCTCCTACAATGAGCAGTTCTTC
CASSVGDHRAFLISYNEQFF
>TRBV19|.|TRBJ1-2|.
TGTGCCAGTAACGCCGGAGGCGGCTACACCTTC
CASNAGGGYTF
>TRBV10-1|.|TRBJ2-3|TRBD2
TGCGCCAGCAGTGAGTCGACGGCGGGAGCTGCCACAGATACGCAGTATTTT
CASSESTAGAATDTQYF
>TRBV9|.|TRBJ2-1|TRBD2
TGTGCCAGCAGCGTTCTCGGGACTACTCCCTTCAGTGAGCAGTTCTTC
CASSVLGTTPFSEQFF
>TRBV7-9|few|TRBJ1-1|.
TGTTCCAGCAGCTTCAAGCTCGGTGAAGCTTTCTTT
CSSSFKLGEAFF
>TRBV19|.|TRBJ1-2|TRBD1
TGTGCCAGTAATAGGGGGCCAAGTGGCTACACCTTC
CASNRGPSGYTF
>TRBV5-6|.|TRBJ1-1|.
TGTGCCAGCAGCTTGGCCGGGGGGGGCTGGAACACTGAAGCTTTCTTT
CASSLAGGGWNTEAFF
>TRBV18|.|TRBJ2-4|.
TGTGCCAGCTCACCCATCATGGAGCGGAGAGCCAAAAACATTCAGTACTTC
CASSPIMERRAKNIQYF
>TRBV7-7|.|TRBJ2-1|.
TGTGCTAGCGCCCCCAGGACTATGTCCTACAATGAGCAGTTCTTC
CASAPRTMSYNEQFF
>TRBV25-1|.|TRBJ2-3|TRBD2
TGTGCCAGCAGTGAACGGGCTAGCGGTAGCACAGATACGCAGTATTTT
CASSERASGSTDTQYF
>TRBV15|once|TRBJ1-5|.
TGTGCCACCAGCAGAGGGGGGTGGGGGGTCGGGGATAGCAATCAGCCCCAGCATTTT
CATSRGGWGVGDSNQPQHF
>TRBV9|few|TRBJ2-1|TRBD2
TGTGCCAGCAGCGATAGCGGGAGCTCCTACAATGAGCAGTTCTTC
CASSDSGSSYNEQFF
>TRBV7-8|.|TRBJ1-2|.
TGTGCCAGCAGCTTAGCAGTCTGGGCAGGAGGGGATGGCTACACCTTC
CASSLAVWAGGDGYTF
>TRBV9|.|TRBJ2-3|TRBD2
TGTGCCAGCAGCGTAGGGTGGGATCTAGCGGGGCTCACAGATACGCAGTATTTT
CASSVGWDLAGLTDTQYF
>TRBV7-2|.|TRBJ1-4|TRBD1
TGTGCCAGCAGCCCGGACAGGTTTAATGAAAAACTGTTTTTT
CASSPDRFNEKLFF
>TRBV5-1|once|TRBJ1-4|.
TGCGCCAGCAGCTTGGAAGTGGGCGCGGGTGAAAAACTGTTTTTT
CASSLEVGAGEKLFF
>TRBV7-2|.|TRBJ2-1|TRBD2
TGTGCCAGCAGCCGAACTAGCGGGGGTGGGAGTGAGCAGTTCTTC
CASSRTSGGGSEQFF
>TRBV7-8|.|TRBJ2-5|.
TGTGCCAGCAGCTTAGTAGCCGGAACCGGAGCGACCCAGTACTTC
CASSLVAGTGATQYF
>TRBV18|.|TRBJ2-7|TRBD2
TGTGCCAGCTCACCTCTAGCGGGAGGGTACGGGGACGAGCAGTACTTC
CASSPLAGGYGDEQYF
>TRBV11-1|.|TRBJ2-7|TRBD1
TGTGCCAGCAGCTTGGGACAGATCTCCTACGAGCAGTACTTC
CASSLGQISYEQYF
>TRBV7-9|.|TRBJ2-7|.
TGTGCCAGCAGCTTAGAAAACAAGGGGCAGCCATACGAGCAGTACTTC
CASSLENKGQPYEQYF
>TRBV7-3|.|TRBJ2-3|.
TGTGCCAGCACCGAGAATACTCCTAGCACAGATACGCAGTATTTT
CASTENTPSTDTQYF
>TRBV6-6|.|TRBJ1-6|.
TGTGCCAGCAGTTACGGTTCGGGGGATAGAAATTCACCTCTCCACTTT
CASSYGSGDRNSPLHF
>TRBV11-3|.|TRBJ1-1|.
TGTGCCAGCAGCCTACACAGGGTGGGGAACACTGAAGCTTTCTTT
CASSLHRVGNTEAFF
>TRBV14|.|TRBJ2-7|TRBD1
TGTGCCAGCAGCCCCCTCCCGGGACAGGGGGCATACGAGCAGTACTTC
CASSPLPGQGAYEQYF
>TRBV27|.|TRBJ2-2|.
TGTGCCAGCAGCCTAGGGGCTACCGGGGAGCTGTTTTTT
CASSLGATGELFF
>TRBV6-6|few|TRBJ1-2|TRBD1
TGTGCCAGCAGGGACGACAGGGTCGGAGGCTACACCTTC
CASRDDRVGGYTF
>TRBV6-1|.|TRBJ1-3|.
TGTGCCAGCAGTGGACCCCGGGGGGTCACTGCCTACTCTGGAAACACCATATATTTT
CASSGPRGVTAYSGNTIYF
>TRBV7-9|.|TRBJ2-1|.
TGTGCCAGCAGCTTAGGTACAGAGAGCTCCTACAATGAGCAGTTCTTC
CASSLGTESSYNEQFF